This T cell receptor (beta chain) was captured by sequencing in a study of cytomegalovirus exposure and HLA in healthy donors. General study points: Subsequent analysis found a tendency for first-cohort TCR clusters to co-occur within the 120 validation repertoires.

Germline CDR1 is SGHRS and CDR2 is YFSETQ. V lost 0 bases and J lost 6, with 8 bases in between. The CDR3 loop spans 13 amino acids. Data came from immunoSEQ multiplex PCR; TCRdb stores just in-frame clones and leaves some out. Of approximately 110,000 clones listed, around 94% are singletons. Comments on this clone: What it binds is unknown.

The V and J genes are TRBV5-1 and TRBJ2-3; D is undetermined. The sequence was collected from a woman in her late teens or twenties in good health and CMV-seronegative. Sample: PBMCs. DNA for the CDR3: TGCGCCAGCAGCTTGGCTCTCGGGGATACGCAGTATTTT. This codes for CASSLALGDTQYF.